These T cell receptor beta chains were read from a single sample in a study of blood T cell repertoires in COVID-19. The data were produced by immunoSEQ multiplex PCR, yet TCRdb's version contains in-frame clones alone and is incomplete. The sample holds about 110,000 clones, about 78% seen once. The sequenced sample was peripheral blood. The source is a human donor in a cohort sampled during active or convalescent COVID-19. Each CDR3 is given with its conserved first and last residue. A D gene is named only where the DNA matches it firmly. The size of a clone is reported for some rows only, either as once, few or many, or as a class for expanded clones.

clone_size j_call d_call v_call cdr3_nt cdr3_aa
few TRBJ2-5 TRBD1 TRBV24-1 TGTGCCACCAGTTCAGGACAGGTCCAAGAGACCCAGTACTTC CATSSGQVQETQYF
NA TRBJ1-2 TRBD1 TRBV25-1 TGTGCCAGCAGTGAAAGTTACGCGACAGGGAATAACTATGGCTACACCTTC CASSESYATGNNYGYTF
NA TRBJ2-1 NA TRBV5-6 TGTGCCAGCAGCTCGGGAAGGGATCTCTACAATGAGCAGTTCTTC CASSSGRDLYNEQFF
NA TRBJ1-1 NA TRBV3-1/TRBV3-2 TGTGCCAGCAGCTCGGCAAGGACCGGGGGGGCTTTCTTT CASSSARTGGAFF
NA TRBJ1-1 NA TRBV9 TGTGCCAGCAGCGCGGGGAGAATGGGGGCTTTCTTT CASSAGRMGAFF
NA TRBJ1-2 NA TRBV18 TGTGCCAGCTCTCTCCTCGAGGATAGTGGCTACACCTTC CASSLLEDSGYTF
NA TRBJ1-1 NA TRBV6-5 TGTGCCAGCACCCCCGGGGGTAGGGTCACTGAAGCTTTCTTT CASTPGGRVTEAFF
few TRBJ2-7 TRBD2 TRBV29-1 TGCAGCGCCTCGGGGACTAGCGGGGGGGCTTACTACGAGCAGTACTTC CSASGTSGGAYYEQYF
NA TRBJ1-5 NA TRBV6-5 TGTGCCAGCAGCGGGACACCTACGAATCAGCCCCAGCATTTT CASSGTPTNQPQHF
NA TRBJ2-1 TRBD2 TRBV7-3 TGTGCCAGCAGCCTGGGCGGGAGGTATGAGCAGTTCTTC CASSLGGRYEQFF
once TRBJ1-3 NA TRBV5-1 TGCGCCAGCAGCTTGGCCGCCCAGGGGCCTGGAAACACCATATATTTT CASSLAAQGPGNTIYF
NA TRBJ2-1 NA TRBV14 TGTGCCAGCAGCCCCCTCTCCTACAATGAGCAGTTCTTC CASSPLSYNEQFF
NA TRBJ2-1 TRBD2 TRBV7-9 TGTGCCAGCAGCGCCACTAGCGGACGAAAGGATGAGCAGTTCTTC CASSATSGRKDEQFF
NA TRBJ1-2 TRBD1 TRBV4-3 TGCGCCAGCAGCCCGGGACAGGGCCTATATGGCTACACCTTC CASSPGQGLYGYTF
NA TRBJ2-5 NA TRBV6-2/TRBV6-3 TGTGCCAGCAGTCCCGAAAGAGCGGTCGAAACGTACCAAGAGACCCAGTACTTC CASSPERAVETYQETQYF
NA TRBJ1-4 TRBD1 TRBV6-6 TGTGCCAGCAGTTCCGGGACAGGGAGGAATGAAAAACTGTTTTTT CASSSGTGRNEKLFF
many TRBJ2-7 NA TRBV18 TGTGCCAGCTCACCGGGACGCTTGGGACTCGGAAGCTCCTACGAGCAGTACTTC CASSPGRLGLGSSYEQYF
NA TRBJ2-5 NA TRBV6-5 TGTGCCAGCAGCCGGGGGGAGACCCAGTACTTC CASSRGETQYF
NA TRBJ2-2 TRBD2 TRBV5-4 TGTGCCAGCAGCTTGGCACTAGCGGGGGACACCGGGGAGCTGTTTTTT CASSLALAGDTGELFF
NA TRBJ2-5 TRBD2 TRBV3-1/TRBV3-2 TGTGCCAGCAGCCAAGATACTAGCGGGAGAGGCCAGTACTTC CASSQDTSGRGQYF
NA TRBJ2-7 NA TRBV28 TGTGCCAGCAGTCCCTATCCACAGGGCTACGCCGAGCAGTACTTC CASSPYPQGYAEQYF
NA TRBJ1-1 NA TRBV7-6 TGTGCCAGCAGCTTAGGTGGCAGGGCCACTGAAGCTTTCTTT CASSLGGRATEAFF
NA TRBJ1-6 TRBD1 TRBV25-1 TGTGCCAGCACCAACAGGGGGAATTCACCCCTCCACTTT CASTNRGNSPLHF
NA TRBJ1-2 NA TRBV10-3 TGTGCCATCAGTGAAACCGGACAGATCTATGGCTACACCTTC CAISETGQIYGYTF
NA TRBJ1-1 NA TRBV27 TGTGCCAGCAGTTTACAACGGCGGGGACCTACGAACACTGAAGCTTTCTTT CASSLQRRGPTNTEAFF
NA TRBJ2-1 TRBD2 TRBV19 TGTGCCAGTAAAAGGTCGTGGGGGGGATCCTACAATGAGCAGTTCTTC CASKRSWGGSYNEQFF
NA TRBJ2-7 NA TRBV6-5 TGTGCCAGCAGCTACTCTCCGGTACAGGGCGAGCAGTACTTC CASSYSPVQGEQYF
NA TRBJ1-1 NA TRBV3-1/TRBV3-2 TGTGCCAGCAGCCAAGAAGCAGGGAAGAACACTGAAGCTTTCTTT CASSQEAGKNTEAFF